The following is a T cell receptor (beta chain) sequence with its context. This CDR3 is 14 amino acids long. Trimming took 4 bases from V and 3 from J, leaving 12 bases between them. CDR1 is SEHNR, CDR2 FQNEAQ, per germline (reference sequence). The data are from a study of blood T cell repertoires in COVID-19. Per the authors' pipeline: Estimated nucleated cell counts came from reference gene primer amplification. Profiling relied on immunoSEQ multiplex PCR, and the TCRdb table lists in-frame clones only, not all of them. V and J calls plus clone size are reproduced from that table; the DNA served to infer D and trimming. The sample has about 480,000 clones, about 85% seen once.

Sequencing was done on a sample of PBMCs or T cells enriched from blood (not recorded which). The clonotype was recovered from a woman aged 60-75 years who had recovered from COVID-19. The chain recombines TRBV7-9 with TRBJ1-1, with unresolved D. The CDR3 spells CASSSGLTYTEAFF. CDR3 nucleotide sequence: TGTGCCAGCAGCTCCGGACTTACCTACACTGAAGCTTTCTTT.